This T cell receptor (beta chain) emerged from a study of T cells in Graves' hyperthyroidism and ophthalmopathy. Absence of ophthalmopathy progression within 18 months defined stable Graves' hyperthyroidism. In the case of this clonotype: A read error is possible here, since a much larger clone lies one base away.

This CDR3 is built from 13 residues. Germline V gives CDR1 KGHDR, CDR2 SFDVKD. TCR beta CDR3 regions were amplified from RNA. HTBI primers were employed in a first-round RT-PCR of the TCR CDR3. TCRdb used MiXCR to reprocess the multiplex PCR reads, holding one entry per CDR3 protein. This repertoire shows around 340,000 distinct CDR3 sequences, approximately 15% found once; its top ten account for about 26%. Material: blood. This chain uses TRBV24-1 with TRBJ2-1; D might be TRBD1 (6 bases). The source of this sequence is a woman in her thirties with Graves' hyperthyroidism. The CDR3 DNA reads TGTGCCTCCAGCATCGACAGGAACAATGAGCAGTTCTTC. It encodes CASSIDRNNEQFF.